Below are 6 T cell receptor beta chains sequenced from a single sample in a study of blood T cell repertoires in COVID-19. Only in-frame clones appear in the TCRdb table, and some are missing; sequencing was by immunoSEQ multiplex PCR. The table shows under 150,000 clones, with more than 80% occurring only once. The sample taken for sequencing was peripheral blood. These receptors originate from a human donor with acute or convalescent COVID-19. The donor label of this sample is uncertain.

In its sample, this clone was seen a few times. The chain recombines TRBV14 with TRBJ2-2, with D perhaps matching TRBD2 (6 bases). The germline V and J ends were trimmed by 4 bases and 4 bases, with 13 bases remaining between them. The CDR3 has 15 residues. Germline V gives CDR1 SGHDN, CDR2 FVKESK. CDR3 bases: TGTGCCAGCAGCCTTTTCGGGACTCCCACCGGGGAGCTGTTTTTT. Protein: CASSLFGTPTGELFF. The full variable domain, with the rest looked up from reference TRBV14 and TRBJ2-2, is EAGVTQFPSHSVIEKGQTVTLRCDPISGHDNLYWYRRVMGKEIKFLLHFVKESKQDESGMPNNRFLAERTGGTYSTLKVQPAELEDSGVYFCASSLFGTPTGELFFGEGSRLTVL.

The CDR3 protein is CASRKTGATQYF. The CDR3 DNA reads TGTGCCAGCAGGAAGACAGGGGCGACCCAGTACTTC. The chain employs TRBV11-2 and TRBJ2-5, with TRBD1 identical over 8 bases. Per the germline V gene, CDR1 is SGHAT and CDR2 is FQNNGV. The CDR3 has 12 amino acids. V dropped 6 bases and J dropped 7; count of bases not matched to a gene: 4.

The count of this clone is one. The chain couples TRBV6-1 to TRBJ2-7, with 7 positions matching TRBD1. Germline V gene sequence: CDR1 MNHNS, CDR2 SASEGT. J was trimmed by 4 bases and V by 4 bases; bases with no gene match: 16. The CDR3 contains 17 residues. The CDR3 nucleotides read TGTGCCAGCAGTGTAAAAGGGGGCGGCGGGCTCCTTTACGAGCAGTACTTC. It translates to CASSVKGGGGLLYEQYF.

The V gene is TRBV4-1, the J gene TRBJ1-1; maybe TRBD1 (6 bases). The length of the CDR3 is 14 residues. The V gene lost 1 base and the J gene lost 5 bases, with 11 bases spanning the gap. Germline V CDR1 and CDR2: MGHRA, YSYEKL. CDR3 sequence reads: CASSQGLTGTEAFF. DNA of the CDR3: TGCGCCAGCAGCCAAGGCCTTACAGGGACTGAAGCTTTCTTT.

Points on this clone: Relative to the germline gene, one junction end is altered; a read error may explain this. The genes are TRBV25-1 and TRBJ2-2; TRBD2 might be the D (7 bases). The CDR3 totals 13 residues. The germline V gene encodes CDR1 MGHDK and CDR2 SYGVNS. The CDR3 region is CASREYRGGRLFF. In nucleotides, the CDR3 is TGTGCCAGCCGTGAATATAGGGGGGGGAGGCTGTTTTTT. Based on the CDR3 plus reference TRBV25-1 and TRBJ2-2, the full variable domain is EADIYQTPRYLVIGTGKKITLECSQTMGHDKMYWYQQDPGMELHLIHYSYGVNSTEKGDLSSESTVSRIRTEHFPLTLESARPSHTSQYLCASREYRGGRLFFGEGSRLTVL.

The chain couples TRBV2 to TRBJ1-5; TRBD1 is a possible D gene (6 bases). The germline V gene has CDR1 SNHLY and CDR2 FYNNEI. The CDR3 is 14 amino acids. V lost 5 bases, J lost 3 bases, and 11 bases lay in between. CDR3 sequence (DNA): TGTGCCAGCAGTCCGGACAGCCTCAATCAGCCCCAGCATTTT. Translating gives CASSPDSLNQPQHF.